Listed here are 11 T cell receptor beta chains from one sample, sequenced in a study of molecular identifiers for immune sequencing clone quantification. TCRdb re-called the PCR reads through MiXCR, storing one row per CDR3 protein. The data hold about 510,000 distinct CDR3 sequences, with 20% to 25% observed a single time. The sequenced material came from naive CD8+ T cells from blood, with Jurkat cell RNA spiked in. Subset in this sample: FACS-sorted CD8+CD4-CCR7+CD45RA+ naive T cells. The receptors were sampled from a human donor in good health. Some libraries in this study had Jurkat cell RNA spiked in.

This clonotype was seen many times. The chain couples TRBV4-3 to TRBJ2-3; D not certain. This CDR3 has 17 residues. Trimming stripped 0 bases from V and 4 bases from J, with 17 bases between. Germline-derived CDR1 and CDR2 are LGHNA and YSLEER. The CDR3: CASSQELAREIPDTQYF. The CDR3 nucleotides are TGCGCCAGCAGCCAAGAACTCGCCCGAGAGATCCCAGATACGCAGTATTTT.

This clonotype is a singleton in its sample. A much larger clone is a single base away; this may be a read error. CDR3 sequence: CASRSGTGGVQPQYF. CDR3 coding DNA: TGTGCCAGCAGATCCGGGACAGGGGGCGTTCAGCCCCAGTATTTT. The rearrangement joins TRBV12-3 or TRBV12-4 to TRBJ1-5; 12 nucleotides line up with TRBD1. Matching the DNA end better, TRBJ2-3 makes the J call doubtful. The CDR3 runs 15 residues.

This clonotype has a count of ten or more. V and J are TRBV5-5 and TRBJ2-3, with TRBD2 matching over 9 bases. CDR3 length: 18 amino acids. The J segment lost 1 base and the V segment lost 0 bases, leaving 9 bases of the junction unmatched. Germline CDR1 SGHKS, CDR2 YYEKEE (reference sequence). CDR3 loop: CASSLAFVSGRGTDTQYF. CDR3 in DNA: TGTGCCAGCAGCTTGGCTTTCGTTAGCGGGAGAGGCACAGATACGCAGTATTTT.

The chain employs TRBV6-1 and TRBJ2-2; unclear D gene. Per germline, CDR1 MNHNS and CDR2 SASEGT. Trimming pared 4 bases from V and 0 bases from J, leaving 6 bases between. CDR3 size: 14 residues. CDR3 sequence reads: CASSGRSNTGELFF. DNA for the CDR3: TGTGCCAGCAGTGGCCGATCGAACACCGGGGAGCTGTTTTTT.

This clonotype came up many times. This rearrangement joins TRBV19 to TRBJ1-1; D uncertain. This CDR3 contains 16 residues. Trimming cost V 5 bases and J 0 bases, with 16 bases left between them. Germline values: CDR1 LNHDA, CDR2 SQIVND (reference sequence). The CDR3 DNA reads as TGTGCCAGTAGTTTAGGGCGACACCAAATGAACACTGAAGCTTTCTTT. It encodes CASSLGRHQMNTEAFF.

There are many counts of this clonotype. The rearrangement uses TRBV6-5 and TRBJ1-3; D is ambiguous. The CDR3 contains 14 residues. V was shortened by 7 bases and J by 0 bases, with 10 bases between the two germline ends. Germline lookup yields CDR1 MNHEY and CDR2 SVGAGI. DNA of the CDR3: TGTGCCAGCACTCGCTTAAGCTCTGGAAACACCATATATTTT. Its translation: CASTRLSSGNTIYF.

In the case of this clonotype: A read error is possible here, since a much larger clone lies one base away. V gene TRBV15 combines with J gene TRBJ1-1; weak D call: TRBD1 (5 bases). The CDR3 spans 15 residues. Per the germline V gene, CDR1 is LNHNV and CDR2 is YYDKDF (reference sequence). The CDR3 sequence is CATGRALGGSTEAFF. The CDR3 DNA follows: TGTGCCACCGGCAGAGCTCTGGGGGGGAGTACTGAAGCTTTCTTT.

This clonotype has ten or more counts. This chain joins TRBV5-6 and TRBJ1-6; the D is unclear. The V gene's germline CDR1 is SGHDT and CDR2 YYEEEE. This CDR3 is 16 amino acids long. Trimming removed 4 bases from V and 2 bases from J, with 13 bases in between. The CDR3 spells CASSVEDGPYNSPLHF. The DNA of the CDR3 is TGTGCCAGCAGCGTCGAGGATGGCCCCTATAATTCACCCCTCCACTTT.

This clonotype occurred a few times. V usage is TRBV7-6 and J usage is TRBJ2-5; 10 bases line up with TRBD2. This CDR3 region has 16 residues. After removal of 1 base from V and 4 bases from J, the junction contained 6 bases not matched to a gene. Germline CDR1 is SGHVS and CDR2 is FNYEAQ. CDR3 DNA sequence: TGTGCCAGCAGCTTAGGGGCTAGCGGGGGACCAGAGACCCAGTACTTC. The encoded protein is CASSLGASGGPETQYF.

This clonotype was seen ten or more times. The chain combines TRBV7-2 with TRBJ2-7; D not certain. Germline assignment: CDR1 SGHTA and CDR2 FQGNSA. The V end was cut by 2 bases, the J end by 0 bases, with 11 bases between. The CDR3 is 15 residues long. For the CDR3, the DNA is TGTGCCAGCAGCTTATCTGGACGTAGCTCCTACGAGCAGTACTTC. Protein: CASSLSGRSSYEQYF.

About this clonotype: A much larger clone differs from this one at a single base, so this may be a read error. The missing conserved phenylalanine or tryptophan at the end of this CDR3 makes a read error likely. The chain joins TRBV20-1 to TRBJ2-7; 7 bases line up with TRBD2. V lost 3 bases, J lost 5 bases, and 7 bases stayed unmatched. This CDR3 region has 13 residues. Per the germline V gene, CDR1 is DFQATT and CDR2 is SNEGSKA (reference sequence). The CDR3 spells CSARGLAENEQYL. The CDR3 nucleotides read TGCAGTGCTAGGGGCCTAGCGGAGAACGAGCAGTACCTC.